Listed here are 19 T cell receptor beta chains from one sample, sequenced in a study of T cells in Graves' hyperthyroidism and ophthalmopathy. There were TCR beta CDR3 regions amplified from RNA transcripts. HTBI primers were the set used in a first-round RT-PCR of the TCR CDR3. TCRdb recomputed calls from the multiplex PCR reads with MiXCR, one row per CDR3 protein. The sample lists fewer than 650,000 distinct CDR3 sequences, roughly 15% seen once, with approximately 4.3% in the top ten. The sample was blood. These receptors originate from a woman aged 40 to 50 with Graves' ophthalmopathy.

This clonotype showed up many times. This chain connects TRBV6-2 or TRBV6-3 to TRBJ2-2, with 12 positions matching TRBD2. The J segment lost 5 bases and the V segment lost 1 base, leaving 5 bases of the junction unmatched. The CDR3 runs to 17 residues. Germline V gene sequence: CDR1 MNHEY, CDR2 SVGEGT. CDR3 residues: CASSYLLAGGGTGELFF. The DNA for the CDR3 is TGTGCCAGCAGTTACTTACTAGCGGGAGGAGGAACCGGGGAGCTGTTTTTT.

This clonotype was observed many times. The rearrangement uses TRBV20-1 and TRBJ1-2; 11 positions agree with TRBD1. CDR3 length: 16 amino acids. Germline loops: CDR1 DFQATT, CDR2 SNEGSKA (reference sequence). J lost 8 bases, V lost 2 bases, and 13 bases had no gene match. The chain's CDR3 is CSARPPPPGQGEGYTF. The CDR3 DNA sequence: TGCAGTGCTAGACCCCCACCCCCGGGACAGGGGGAAGGCTACACCTTC.

At least ten counts were recorded for this clonotype. The chain is built from TRBV5-1 and TRBJ1-1; 7 bases agree with TRBD1. V dropped 1 base and J dropped 5; count of bases not matched to a gene: 5. The length of the CDR3 is 14 residues. Germline values: CDR1 SGHRS, CDR2 YFSETQ. In DNA form, the CDR3 reads TGCGCCAGCAGCTTGCAGCCAGGGGGGACTGAAGCTTTCTTT. It codes for CASSLQPGGTEAFF.

The V gene is TRBV12-3 or TRBV12-4, the J gene TRBJ1-6, with 8 nucleotides matching TRBD1. The junction had 17 bases not matched to a gene; V was cut back by 10 bases and J by 9 bases. CDR3 length: 16 residues. CDR3 loop: CATAEGRTGNASPLHF. The CDR3 DNA follows: TGTGCCACCGCGGAAGGGCGGACAGGGAATGCTTCACCCCTCCACTTT.

V usage is TRBV20-1 and J usage is TRBJ1-1; a possible D gene is TRBD1 (5 bases). The germline gives CDR1 DFQATT, CDR2 SNEGSKA (reference sequence). The germline V and J ends were trimmed by 0 bases and 11 bases, with 16 bases remaining between them. The CDR3 length is 13 residues. Here the CDR3 DNA reads TGCAGTGCTAGAGACCCAGGGCCTAAGACGGCTTTCTTT. Translated, it gives CSARDPGPKTAFF.

The genes are TRBV28 and TRBJ2-7, with 9 nucleotides matching TRBD2. CDR3 length: 15 amino acids. Germline assignment: CDR1 MDHEN and CDR2 SYDVKM. The junction had 7 bases not matched to a gene; V was cut back by 3 bases and J by 4 bases. DNA of the CDR3: TGTGCCAGCAGTTTGGGCGGTAGCGGGAGTTACGAGCAGTACTTC. It yields the protein CASSLGGSGSYEQYF.

The sample holds many counts of this clonotype. The V and J genes are TRBV20-1 and TRBJ2-5; TRBD2 matches 12 bases. Trimming at V came to 6 bases and at J to 5 bases, leaving 10 bases not matched to a gene. Germline V gene data show CDR1 as DFQATT and CDR2 as SNEGSKA (reference sequence). The CDR3 is 15 amino acids. The CDR3 loop reads CSAVTTSGRRETQYF. The CDR3 nucleotides are TGCAGTGCAGTCACCACTAGCGGGAGGAGGGAGACCCAGTACTTC.

This clonotype showed up many times. The rearrangement joins TRBV28 to TRBJ1-5; D possibly corresponds to TRBD1 (5 bases). Germline V gene lookup returns CDR1 MDHEN and CDR2 SYDVKM. The CDR3 has 16 amino acids. Trimming removed 8 bases from V and 1 base from J, with 18 bases in between. CDR3 in DNA: TGTGCCAGCCATGGCGGGGCAGCTCGAAGCAATCAGCCCCAGCATTTT. Translating it yields CASHGGAARSNQPQHF.

V and J are TRBV5-1 and TRBJ1-3; D is ambiguous. Germline lookup yields CDR1 SGHRS and CDR2 YFSETQ. This CDR3 comprises 13 residues. V was shortened by 4 bases and J by 6 bases, with 11 bases between the two germline ends. Here the CDR3 DNA reads TGCGCCAGCAGCAATGGACCTACAAACACCATATATTTT. Translation gives CASSNGPTNTIYF.

As concerns this clonotype: This may be a read error: a much more frequent sequence differs by one nucleotide. This is likely a read error, given that the CDR3 carries no conserved phenylalanine or tryptophan at its end. The chain recombines TRBV2 with TRBJ1-2, with unresolved D. Germline loops: CDR1 SNHLY, CDR2 FYNNEI. This CDR3 comprises 15 residues. The ends were cut back, 6 bases at V and 5 bases at J, with 19 bases in the middle. The CDR3 bases are TGTGCCAGCAGGGGCGGGGTTGAAGTTGATTATGGCTACACCTCC. It codes for CASRGGVEVDYGYTS.

Ten or more counts support this clonotype. This chain links TRBV12-3 or TRBV12-4 with TRBJ2-2; 7 positions agree with TRBD2. The CDR3 consists of 15 residues. J lost 1 base, V lost 3 bases, and 2 bases had no gene match. CDR3 DNA sequence: TGTGCCAGCAGTTTTCAGCGGGAGAACACCGGGGAGCTGTTTTTT. It codes for CASSFQRENTGELFF.

This clonotype was recorded at least ten times. The chain joins TRBV28 to TRBJ2-2; weak D call: TRBD1 (6 bases). Germline V lookup: CDR1 MDHEN, CDR2 SYDVKM. V lost 3 bases and J lost 4, with 21 bases in between. The CDR3 is 18 amino acids. CDR3: CASSFEPWTEVPTGELFF. The CDR3 DNA sequence: TGTGCCAGCAGTTTCGAGCCCTGGACAGAAGTACCCACCGGGGAGCTGTTTTTT. The whole variable domain, filled in from reference TRBV28 and TRBJ2-2, reads DVKVTQSSRYLVKRTGEKVFLECVQDMDHENMFWYRQDPGLGLRLIYFSYDVKMKEKGDIPEGYSVSREKKERFSLILESASTNQTSMYLCASSFEPWTEVPTGELFFGEGSRLTVL.

This clonotype has just a few counts. The chain uses TRBV12-5 and TRBJ2-5; 9 bases line up with TRBD1. CDR1 LGHNT and CDR2 FRNRAP come from the germline V gene. The CDR3 covers 14 residues. V lost 6 bases and J lost 2; bases outside the gene matches: 4. CDR3 amino acids: CASGTGTGQETQYF. The DNA of the CDR3 is TGTGCTAGTGGAACCGGGACAGGGCAAGAGACCCAGTACTTC.

This chain joins TRBV7-9 and TRBJ1-2, with D unclear. V lost 1 base and J 4 bases, leaving 10 bases between the germline ends. Germline lookup yields CDR1 SEHNR and CDR2 FQNEAQ (reference sequence). There are 14 residues in the CDR3. This chain's CDR3 is CASSLGASFYGYTF. CDR3 sequence (DNA): TGTGCCAGCAGCTTAGGGGCCTCCTTCTATGGCTACACCTTC.

This sequence joins TRBV15 and TRBJ2-7; the match to TRBD1 covers 10 bases. CDR3 length: 15 amino acids. With 0 bases clipped from V and 4 bases from J, the junction kept 3 bases outside the gene matches. Germline lookup yields CDR1 LNHNV and CDR2 YYDKDF (reference sequence). CDR3 nucleotide sequence: TGTGCCACCAGCAGAGAACCGGGACAGGGGTACGAGCAGTACTTC. It encodes CATSREPGQGYEQYF.

This clonotype was detected many times. V is TRBV6-5 and J is TRBJ1-2; 7 bases agree with TRBD1. V shed 4 bases, J shed 4 bases, and the junction held 9 bases outside the gene matches. The germline CDR1 and CDR2 sequences are MNHEY and SVGAGI. This CDR3 is 15 amino acids long. CDR3 DNA: TGTGCCAGCAGTTCCCCGACAGGGAATGGCTATGGCTACACCTTC. It translates to CASSSPTGNGYGYTF.

The sample holds a few counts of this clonotype. V is TRBV5-5 and J is TRBJ1-2; no definite D call. The CDR3 covers 13 residues. CDR1 is SGHKS and CDR2 is YYEKEE in the germline V gene (reference sequence). V was trimmed by 5 bases and J by 0 bases, leaving 8 bases between them. This chain's CDR3 is CASRLDPNYGYTF. CDR3 bases: TGTGCCAGCAGACTGGACCCTAACTATGGCTACACCTTC.

This clonotype was seen a few times. The V and J genes are TRBV18 and TRBJ2-7, with 7 positions matching TRBD2. Germline loops: CDR1 KGHSH, CDR2 LQKENI. V lost 1 base and J lost 2; bases outside the gene matches: 14. The CDR3 contains 18 residues. The CDR3 nucleotides read TGTGCCAGCTCACCACTTTTTACCCCAGCCGGGGGGACCTACGAGCAGTACTTC. It codes for CASSPLFTPAGGTYEQYF.

This clonotype was recorded many times. V is TRBV10-3 and J is TRBJ2-5; 8 bases are shared with TRBD1. Germline CDR1 and CDR2: ENHRY and SYGVKD. The CDR3 extends over 13 amino acids. V was pared by 4 bases and J by 6 bases, with 4 bases of the junction left unmatched. The CDR3 DNA reads as TGTGCCATCAGTGGTGACAGGGGACAGACCCAGTACTTC. Translating gives CAISGDRGQTQYF.